The rows below give T cell receptor beta chains drawn from one sample of a study of blood T cell repertoires in COVID-19. Assay used: immunoSEQ multiplex PCR; TCRdb lists only in-frame clones, some missing. The table lists over 250,000 clones, about 73% of them singletons, with 3% to 3.5% in the top ten. Sequences were obtained from peripheral blood. Every receptor here comes from a woman older than 75 with acute or convalescent COVID-19. The CDR3 runs from the conserved cysteine through the conserved F or W. The D gene is left open where the match is weak. Clone size is stated in some rows and not others, as once, few, many or a class when expanded.

d_gene: TRBD1
v_gene: TRBV19
j_gene: TRBJ1-5
abundance: NA
CDR3aa: CASTHDRDSHNQPQHF
CDR3nt: TGTGCCAGTACCCACGACCGGGACAGCCACAATCAGCCCCAGCATTTT

d_gene: NA
v_gene: TRBV7-9
j_gene: TRBJ2-1
abundance: NA
CDR3aa: CASSSPGGILFNEQFF
CDR3nt: TGTGCCAGCAGCTCCCCAGGGGGGATTCTCTTCAATGAGCAGTTCTTC

d_gene: TRBD1
v_gene: TRBV18
j_gene: TRBJ1-2
abundance: NA
CDR3aa: CASSGTGAVNYGYTF
CDR3nt: TGTGCCAGCTCAGGGACAGGGGCAGTTAACTATGGCTACACCTTC

d_gene: NA
v_gene: TRBV7-9
j_gene: TRBJ1-6
abundance: NA
CDR3aa: CASSLLQVNSPLHF
CDR3nt: TGTGCCAGCAGCTTATTACAGGTTAATTCACCCCTCCACTTT

d_gene: TRBD1
v_gene: TRBV6-5
j_gene: TRBJ1-6
abundance: few
CDR3aa: CASRPGQGGSPLHF
CDR3nt: TGTGCCAGCAGGCCGGGACAGGGAGGTTCACCCCTCCACTTT

d_gene: NA
v_gene: TRBV7-5
j_gene: TRBJ2-7
abundance: NA
CDR3aa: CVRSLRLALTPYEQYF
CDR3nt: TGTGTCAGAAGCTTAAGACTAGCGCTCACCCCCTACGAGCAGTACTTC

d_gene: TRBD1
v_gene: TRBV25-1
j_gene: TRBJ1-2
abundance: NA
CDR3aa: CASSEPGQGLLYGYTF
CDR3nt: TGTGCCAGCAGCGAACCGGGACAGGGCTTGCTCTATGGCTACACCTTC

d_gene: NA
v_gene: TRBV5-1
j_gene: TRBJ1-1
abundance: few
CDR3aa: CASSSGKQNTEAFF
CDR3nt: TGCGCCAGCAGCTCGGGAAAGCAGAACACTGAAGCTTTCTTT

d_gene: TRBD1
v_gene: TRBV4-1
j_gene: TRBJ2-1
abundance: NA
CDR3aa: CASGPRGWNEQFF
CDR3nt: TGCGCCAGCGGTCCCAGGGGGTGGAATGAGCAGTTCTTC

d_gene: TRBD1
v_gene: TRBV6-5
j_gene: TRBJ2-2
abundance: few
CDR3aa: CASSPRTGNTGELFF
CDR3nt: TGTGCCAGCAGTCCCCGGACAGGGAACACCGGGGAGCTGTTTTTT

d_gene: TRBD2
v_gene: TRBV6-2/TRBV6-3
j_gene: TRBJ2-4
abundance: NA
CDR3aa: CASSPPGGAKNIQYF
CDR3nt: TGTGCCAGCAGTCCCCCCGGGGGGGCTAAAAACATTCAGTACTTC

d_gene: NA
v_gene: TRBV5-8
j_gene: TRBJ1-4
abundance: NA
CDR3aa: CASGRATEKLFF
CDR3nt: TGTGCCAGCGGGAGGGCCACTGAAAAACTGTTTTTT

d_gene: TRBD1
v_gene: TRBV6-2/TRBV6-3
j_gene: TRBJ1-2
abundance: NA
CDR3aa: CASSYETGAINYGYTF
CDR3nt: TGTGCCAGCAGTTACGAGACAGGGGCCATCAACTATGGCTACACCTTC

d_gene: TRBD1
v_gene: TRBV29-1
j_gene: TRBJ2-7
abundance: NA
CDR3aa: CSVRQGSEQYF
CDR3nt: TGCAGCGTTAGACAGGGTTCAGAGCAGTACTTC

d_gene: TRBD1
v_gene: TRBV19
j_gene: TRBJ1-2
abundance: NA
CDR3aa: CASSTTGGDGYTF
CDR3nt: TGTGCCAGTAGTACAACAGGGGGTGATGGCTACACCTTC

d_gene: NA
v_gene: TRBV6-2/TRBV6-3
j_gene: TRBJ2-7
abundance: NA
CDR3aa: CASSYIQEQYF
CDR3nt: TGTGCCAGCAGCTATATCCAGGAGCAGTACTTC

d_gene: TRBD1
v_gene: TRBV27
j_gene: TRBJ2-7
abundance: NA
CDR3aa: CASRRGPYEQYF
CDR3nt: TGTGCCAGCAGGAGGGGGCCCTACGAGCAGTACTTC

d_gene: NA
v_gene: TRBV6-6
j_gene: TRBJ1-5
abundance: NA
CDR3aa: CASRWGLDSNQPQHF
CDR3nt: TGTGCCAGCAGATGGGGACTGGATAGCAATCAGCCCCAGCATTTT

d_gene: NA
v_gene: TRBV5-5
j_gene: TRBJ1-1
abundance: once
CDR3aa: CASSLEGAEAFF
CDR3nt: TGTGCCAGCAGCCTGGAGGGGGCTGAAGCTTTCTTT

d_gene: NA
v_gene: TRBV6-5
j_gene: TRBJ2-7
abundance: NA
CDR3aa: CASSYGSRLIGTEQYF
CDR3nt: TGTGCCAGCAGTTACGGTTCACGACTTATAGGTACCGAGCAGTACTTC